The table lists the clone carrying this T cell receptor (beta chain) with many counts. The cDNA had a unique molecular identifier and a template-switch universal primer site. TCRdb redid the calling of the 5' RACE reads with MiXCR, one entry per CDR3 protein. The sample has approximately 600,000 distinct CDR3 sequences; roughly 6.6% are singletons. These data originate in a study of identical twins. V lost 6 bases, J lost 4 bases, and 12 bases lay in between. This CDR3 is 13 amino acids long. This sample also appeared in a second study, on yellow fever vaccine responses in identical twins.

The clonotype was recovered from a woman between 18 and 29 years old in good health. Input material: PBMCs. V gene TRBV12-3 or TRBV12-4 combines with J gene TRBJ1-1; D ambiguous. In nucleotides, the CDR3 is TGTGCCAGCAGACCAATCCGGGGCACTGAAGCTTTCTTT. It codes for CASRPIRGTEAFF.